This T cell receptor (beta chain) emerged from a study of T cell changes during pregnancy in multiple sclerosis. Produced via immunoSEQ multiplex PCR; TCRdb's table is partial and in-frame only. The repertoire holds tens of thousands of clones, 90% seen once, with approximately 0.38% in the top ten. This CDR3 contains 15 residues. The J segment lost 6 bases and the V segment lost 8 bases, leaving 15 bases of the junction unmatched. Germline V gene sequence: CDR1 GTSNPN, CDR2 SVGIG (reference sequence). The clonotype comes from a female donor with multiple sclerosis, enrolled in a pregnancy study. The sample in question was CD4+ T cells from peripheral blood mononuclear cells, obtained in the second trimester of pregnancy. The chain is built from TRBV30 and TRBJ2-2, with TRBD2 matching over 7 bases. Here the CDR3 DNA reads TGTGCCCTATTGGTAGGTGCGGGAGCAGCCGGGGAGCTGTTTTTT. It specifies CALLVGAGAAGELFF.